Listed here are 10 T cell receptor beta chains from one sample, sequenced in a study of blood T cell repertoires in COVID-19. Assay: immunoSEQ multiplex PCR; the TCRdb copy retains only in-frame clones and omits some. The sample contains approximately 92,000 clones, around 76% of which appear only once. The sequenced sample consisted of peripheral blood. The receptors were gathered from a man at least 80 years old with acute or convalescent COVID-19.

This chain uses TRBV28 with TRBJ1-1, with a weak D call TRBD1 (5 bases). V was trimmed by 6 bases and J by 4 bases, leaving 15 bases between them. Germline lookup yields CDR1 MDHEN and CDR2 SYDVKM. This CDR3 contains 14 residues. The CDR3 DNA reads as TGTGCCAGCAGACCGGGACGCGGGACCACTGAAGCTTTCTTT. Protein: CASRPGRGTTEAFF.

The rearrangement joins TRBV9 to TRBJ1-5; D is unclear. V lost 1 base, J lost 7 bases, and 9 bases lay in between. The length of the CDR3 is 13 residues. CDR1 and CDR2 from the germline V gene are SGDLS and YYNGEE. This chain's CDR3 is CASSVKGGQPQHF. The CDR3 DNA is TGTGCCAGCAGCGTAAAAGGAGGGCAGCCCCAGCATTTT.

The rearrangement uses TRBV7-2 and TRBJ1-3, with 7 bases aligning to TRBD1. In germline, CDR1 is SGHTA, CDR2 FQGNSA. V lost 3 bases to trimming and J lost 3 bases; unmatched junction nucleotides: 2. The CDR3 covers 14 residues. CDR3 in amino acids: CASSLTGNGNTIYF. The CDR3 coding sequence is TGTGCCAGCAGCTTGACAGGGAATGGAAACACCATATATTTT.

Only one count was recorded for this clone. The V gene is TRBV7-9, the J gene TRBJ2-7; D is undetermined. Deletions cut 1 base from V and 12 bases from J, with 13 bases between. CDR3 length equals 12 residues. Germline V gene sequence: CDR1 SEHNR, CDR2 FQNEAQ (reference sequence). Written as DNA, the CDR3 is TGTGCCAGCAGCTTAGGGCCACAAAGAGGGTACTTC. This encodes CASSLGPQRGYF.

The rearrangement joins TRBV10-1 to TRBJ2-3; possible D gene TRBD2, 5 bases. Germline CDR1 reads WNHNN; CDR2 reads SYGVQD (reference sequence). V dropped 0 bases and J dropped 2 bases, with 9 bases sitting between them. CDR3 length: 15 amino acids. The CDR3 region is CASSESRGYTDTQYF. The CDR3 bases are TGCGCCAGCAGTGAGTCGAGAGGGTACACAGATACGCAGTATTTT.

The genes are TRBV6-1 and TRBJ2-6; TRBD1 agrees at 8 bases. The V gene end was trimmed by 7 bases and the J gene end by 2 bases; junction bases not matched to a gene: 10. The CDR3 has 17 residues. The germline V gene encodes CDR1 MNHNS and CDR2 SASEGT. The CDR3 region has the DNA TGTGCCAGCAATGACAGGGGTCAAAATACTGGGGCCAACGTCCTGACTTTC. Its translation: CASNDRGQNTGANVLTF.

V and J are TRBV15 and TRBJ2-2, with a possible D match to TRBD2 (6 bases). CDR1 LNHNV and CDR2 YYDKDF come from the germline V gene (reference sequence). Trimming left V 6 bases short and J 7 bases short, with 9 bases between. The CDR3 runs to 12 residues. The CDR3 loop is CATSFGGGELFF. The CDR3 bases are TGTGCCACCAGTTTCGGGGGCGGGGAGCTGTTTTTT.

The gene calls are TRBV27 and TRBJ2-7; 8 positions match TRBD2. The V gene end was trimmed by 6 bases and the J gene end by 7 bases; junction bases not matched to a gene: 11. Germline assignment: CDR1 MNHEY and CDR2 SMNVEV (reference sequence). CDR3 size: 14 residues. The CDR3 spells CASSGGGRLGEQYF. The CDR3 DNA is TGTGCCAGCAGCGGCGGCGGGAGGCTCGGGGAGCAGTACTTC.

The genes are TRBV6-5 and TRBJ2-5; TRBD2 is a possible D gene (7 bases). Trimming removed 0 bases from V and 5 bases from J, with 16 bases in between. The germline gives CDR1 MNHEY, CDR2 SVGAGI. The CDR3 loop spans 16 amino acids. The CDR3: CASSYSRGGGHETQYF. In DNA, the CDR3 is TGTGCCAGCAGTTACTCGCGTGGGGGGGGCCATGAGACCCAGTACTTC.

The chain links TRBV19 to TRBJ2-5, with D perhaps TRBD2 (6 bases). This CDR3 contains 17 residues. The germline gives CDR1 LNHDA, CDR2 SQIVND (reference sequence). Trimming left V 6 bases short and J 0 bases short, with 20 bases between. The CDR3 is CASSPGSQMGYQETQYF. In DNA form, the CDR3 reads TGTGCCAGTAGCCCCGGGAGTCAGATGGGGTACCAAGAGACCCAGTACTTC.